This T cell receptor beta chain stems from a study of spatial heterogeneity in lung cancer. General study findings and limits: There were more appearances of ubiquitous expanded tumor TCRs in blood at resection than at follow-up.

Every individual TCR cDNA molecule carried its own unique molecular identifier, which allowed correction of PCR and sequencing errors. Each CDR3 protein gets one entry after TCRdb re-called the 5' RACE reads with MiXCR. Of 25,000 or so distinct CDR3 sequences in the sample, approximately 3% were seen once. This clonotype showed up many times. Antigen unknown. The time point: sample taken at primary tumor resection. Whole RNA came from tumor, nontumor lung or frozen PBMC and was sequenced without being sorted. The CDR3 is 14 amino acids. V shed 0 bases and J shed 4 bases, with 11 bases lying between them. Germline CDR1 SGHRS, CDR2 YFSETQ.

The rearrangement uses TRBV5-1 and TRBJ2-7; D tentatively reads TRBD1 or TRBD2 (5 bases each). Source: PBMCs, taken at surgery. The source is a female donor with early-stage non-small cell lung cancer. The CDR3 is CASSLGGSGYEQYF. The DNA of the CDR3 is TGCGCCAGCAGCTTGGGGGGGTCTGGGTACGAGCAGTACTTC.